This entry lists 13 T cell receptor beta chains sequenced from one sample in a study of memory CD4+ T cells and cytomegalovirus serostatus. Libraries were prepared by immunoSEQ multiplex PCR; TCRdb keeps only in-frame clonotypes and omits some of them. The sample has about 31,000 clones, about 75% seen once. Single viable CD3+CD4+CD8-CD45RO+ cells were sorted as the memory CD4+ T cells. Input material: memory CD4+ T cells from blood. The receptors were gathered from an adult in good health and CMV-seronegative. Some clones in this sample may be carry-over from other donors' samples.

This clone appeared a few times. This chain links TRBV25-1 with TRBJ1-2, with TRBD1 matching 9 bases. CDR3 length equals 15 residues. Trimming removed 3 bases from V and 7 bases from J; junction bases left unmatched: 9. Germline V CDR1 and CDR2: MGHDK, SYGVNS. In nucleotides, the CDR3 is TGTGCCAGCAGTGACTTAGCGGGACAGGGATTTGGCTACACCTTC. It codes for CASSDLAGQGFGYTF.

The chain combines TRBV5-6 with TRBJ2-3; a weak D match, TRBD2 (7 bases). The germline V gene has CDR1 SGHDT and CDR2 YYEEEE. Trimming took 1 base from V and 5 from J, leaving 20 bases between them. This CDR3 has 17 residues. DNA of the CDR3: TGTGCCAGCAGCTTGACAGCTAGGGGGGGGGCCCGAGATACGCAGTATTTT. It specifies CASSLTARGGARDTQYF.

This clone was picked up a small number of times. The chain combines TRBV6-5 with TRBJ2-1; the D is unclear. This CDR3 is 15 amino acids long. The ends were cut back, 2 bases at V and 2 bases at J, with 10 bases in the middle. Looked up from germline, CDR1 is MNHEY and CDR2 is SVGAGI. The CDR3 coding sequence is TGTGCCAGCAGTTACGTGGACGGCCCCTACAATGAGCAGTTCTTC. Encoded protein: CASSYVDGPYNEQFF.

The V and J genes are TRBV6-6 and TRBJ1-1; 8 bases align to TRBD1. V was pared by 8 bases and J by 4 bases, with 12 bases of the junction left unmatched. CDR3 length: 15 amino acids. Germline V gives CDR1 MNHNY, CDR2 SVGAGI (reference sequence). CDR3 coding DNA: TGTGCCAGCTCCCAGAGGTCGGGACAGGTCACTGAAGCTTTCTTT. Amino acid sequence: CASSQRSGQVTEAFF.

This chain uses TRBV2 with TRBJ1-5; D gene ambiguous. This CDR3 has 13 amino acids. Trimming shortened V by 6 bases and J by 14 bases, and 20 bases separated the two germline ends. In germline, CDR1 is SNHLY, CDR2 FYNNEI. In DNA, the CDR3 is TGTGCCAGCAGGAGTGGGTGGGTGGAGAGGAAGCATTTT. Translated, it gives CASRSGWVERKHF.

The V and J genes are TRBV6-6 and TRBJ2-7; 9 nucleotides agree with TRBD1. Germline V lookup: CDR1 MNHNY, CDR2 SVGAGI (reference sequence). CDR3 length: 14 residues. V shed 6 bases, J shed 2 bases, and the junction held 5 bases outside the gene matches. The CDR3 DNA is TGTGCCAGCAGATGGGACAGGGCCCCCTACGAGCAGTACTTC. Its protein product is CASRWDRAPYEQYF.

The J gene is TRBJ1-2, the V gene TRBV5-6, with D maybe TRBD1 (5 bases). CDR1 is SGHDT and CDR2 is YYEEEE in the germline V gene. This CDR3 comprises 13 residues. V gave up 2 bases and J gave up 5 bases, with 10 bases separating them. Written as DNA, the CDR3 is TGTGCCAGCAGCTTTGGCCAGGGTTATGGCTACACCTTC. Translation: CASSFGQGYGYTF.

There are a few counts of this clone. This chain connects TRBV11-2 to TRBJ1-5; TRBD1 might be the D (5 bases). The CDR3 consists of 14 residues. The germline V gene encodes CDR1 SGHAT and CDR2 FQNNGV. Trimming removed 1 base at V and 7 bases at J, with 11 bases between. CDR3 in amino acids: CASSLGVGVQPQHF. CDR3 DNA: TGTGCCAGCAGCTTAGGCGTAGGGGTCCAGCCCCAGCATTTT. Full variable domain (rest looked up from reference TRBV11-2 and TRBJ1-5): EAGVAQSPRYKIIEKRQSVAFWCNPISGHATLYWYQQILGQGPKLLIQFQNNGVVDDSQLPKDRFSAERLKGVDSTLKIQPAKLEDSAVYLCASSLGVGVQPQHFGDGTRLSIL.

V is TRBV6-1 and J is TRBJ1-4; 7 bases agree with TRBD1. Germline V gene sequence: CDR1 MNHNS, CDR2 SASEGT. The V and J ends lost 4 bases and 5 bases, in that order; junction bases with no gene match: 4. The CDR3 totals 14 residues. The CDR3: CASSGAGGNEKLFF. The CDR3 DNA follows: TGTGCCAGCAGTGGTGCAGGGGGAAATGAAAAACTGTTTTTT.

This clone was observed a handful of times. CDR3 DNA sequence: TGTGCCAGTAGTACTCCAGGGATAAACACTGAAGCTTTCTTT. Protein sequence: CASSTPGINTEAFF. The chain combines TRBV19 with TRBJ1-1, with D perhaps TRBD1 (5 bases). CDR3 size: 14 residues. The germline V and J ends were trimmed by 4 bases and 2 bases, with 11 bases remaining between them. Germline CDR1 reads LNHDA; CDR2 reads SQIVND (reference sequence).

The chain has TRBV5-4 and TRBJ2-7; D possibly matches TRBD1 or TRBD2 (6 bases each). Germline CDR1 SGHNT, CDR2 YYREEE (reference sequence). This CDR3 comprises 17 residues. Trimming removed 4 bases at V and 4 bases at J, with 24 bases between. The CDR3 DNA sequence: TGTGCCAGCAGCCAAGATTCCAGGGGAACTAGCTTTTACGAGCAGTACTTC. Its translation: CASSQDSRGTSFYEQYF.

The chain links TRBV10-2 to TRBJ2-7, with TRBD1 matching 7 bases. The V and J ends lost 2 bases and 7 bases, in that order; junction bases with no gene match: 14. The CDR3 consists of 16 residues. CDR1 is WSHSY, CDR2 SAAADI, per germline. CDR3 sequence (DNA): TGCGCCAGCAGTGAGGGCCGAGACAGGGCTTCGGGGGAGCAGTACTTC. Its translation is CASSEGRDRASGEQYF.

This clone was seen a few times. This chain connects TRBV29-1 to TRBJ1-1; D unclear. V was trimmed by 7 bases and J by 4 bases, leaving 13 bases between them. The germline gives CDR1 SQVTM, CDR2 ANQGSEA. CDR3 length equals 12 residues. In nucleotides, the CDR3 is TGCAGCGCCCCCAGCGTGGGCACTGAAGCTTTCTTT. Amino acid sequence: CSAPSVGTEAFF.